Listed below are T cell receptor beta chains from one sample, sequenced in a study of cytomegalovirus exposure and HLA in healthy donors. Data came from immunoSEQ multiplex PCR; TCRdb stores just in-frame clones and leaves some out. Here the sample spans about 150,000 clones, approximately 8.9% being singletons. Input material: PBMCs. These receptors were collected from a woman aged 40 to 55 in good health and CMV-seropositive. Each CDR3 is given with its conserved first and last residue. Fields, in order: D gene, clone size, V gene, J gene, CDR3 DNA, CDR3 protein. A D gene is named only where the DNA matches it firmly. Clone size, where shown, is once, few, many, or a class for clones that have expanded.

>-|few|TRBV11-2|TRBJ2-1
TGTGCCAGCAGCCTCGACAGGTCCACCAATGAGCAGTTCTTC
CASSLDRSTNEQFF
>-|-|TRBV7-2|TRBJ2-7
TGTGCCAGCAGCTTAGTTCGCATAAGCTTGGACGAGCAGTACTTC
CASSLVRISLDEQYF
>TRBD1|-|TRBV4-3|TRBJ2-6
TGCGCCAGCAGCCAAGATATCGGCAGGGGGCCCAACGTCCTGACTTTC
CASSQDIGRGPNVLTF
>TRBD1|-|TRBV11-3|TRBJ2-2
TGTGCCAGCAGCCCCCGAGGGGGCAGGGAAGTCGGGGAGCTGTTTTTT
CASSPRGGREVGELFF
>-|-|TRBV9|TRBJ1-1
TGTGCCAGCAGCCCCTACTTGGGGAGGTACCGCACTGAAGCTTTCTTT
CASSPYLGRYRTEAFF
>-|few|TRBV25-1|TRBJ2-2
TGTGCCAGCAGTGAATCCGACACCGGGGAGCTGTTTTTT
CASSESDTGELFF
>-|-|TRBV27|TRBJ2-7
TGTGCCAGCAGTTTCTCCCTCCCGCAAGGGGCGAGGGAGCAGTACTTC
CASSFSLPQGAREQYF
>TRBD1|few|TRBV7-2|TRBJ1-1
TGTGCCAGCAGTGGACAGGGGGCGAACACTGAAGCTTTCTTT
CASSGQGANTEAFF
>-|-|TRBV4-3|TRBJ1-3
TGCGCCAGCAGCCAAGAACTCCGGGCAGGGGGAAACACCATATATTTT
CASSQELRAGGNTIYF
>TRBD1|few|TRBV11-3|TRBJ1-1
TGTGCCAGCAGCACCGGGGACAGGGCAGCTTTCTTT
CASSTGDRAAFF
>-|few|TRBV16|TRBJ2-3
TGTGCCAGCAGCCAAGCGGATACGCAGTATTTT
CASSQADTQYF